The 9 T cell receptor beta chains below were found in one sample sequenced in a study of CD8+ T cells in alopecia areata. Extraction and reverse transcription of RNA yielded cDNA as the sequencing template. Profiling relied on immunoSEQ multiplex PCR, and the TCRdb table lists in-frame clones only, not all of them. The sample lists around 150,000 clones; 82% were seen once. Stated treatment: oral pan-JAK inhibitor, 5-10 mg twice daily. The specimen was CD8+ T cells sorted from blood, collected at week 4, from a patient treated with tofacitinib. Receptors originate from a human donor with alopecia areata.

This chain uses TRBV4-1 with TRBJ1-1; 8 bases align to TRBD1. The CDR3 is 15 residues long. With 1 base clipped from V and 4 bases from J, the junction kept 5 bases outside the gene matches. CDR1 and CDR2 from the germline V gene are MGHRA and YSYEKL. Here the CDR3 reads CASSQAVTGATEAFF. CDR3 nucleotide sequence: TGCGCCAGCAGCCAAGCTGTGACAGGGGCCACTGAAGCTTTCTTT.

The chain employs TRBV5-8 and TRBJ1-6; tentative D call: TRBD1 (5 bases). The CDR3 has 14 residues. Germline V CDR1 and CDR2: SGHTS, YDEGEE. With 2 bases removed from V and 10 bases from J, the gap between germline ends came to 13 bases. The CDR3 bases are TGTGCCAGCAGCTTTTTTCAGGGTGGGTCACCCCTCCACTTT. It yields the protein CASSFFQGGSPLHF. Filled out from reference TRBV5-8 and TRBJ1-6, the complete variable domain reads EAGVTQSPTHLIKTRGQQATLRCSPISGHTSVYWYQQALGLGLQFLLWYDEGEERNRGNFPPRFSGRQFPNYSSELNVNALELEDSALYLCASSFFQGGSPLHFGNGTRLTVT.

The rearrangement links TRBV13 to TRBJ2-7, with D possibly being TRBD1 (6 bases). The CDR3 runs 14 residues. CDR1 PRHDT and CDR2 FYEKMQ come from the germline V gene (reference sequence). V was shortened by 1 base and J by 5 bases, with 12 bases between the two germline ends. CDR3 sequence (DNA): TGTGCCAGCAGCTTAGAAGGACAGTTAAACGAGCAGTACTTC. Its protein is CASSLEGQLNEQYF.

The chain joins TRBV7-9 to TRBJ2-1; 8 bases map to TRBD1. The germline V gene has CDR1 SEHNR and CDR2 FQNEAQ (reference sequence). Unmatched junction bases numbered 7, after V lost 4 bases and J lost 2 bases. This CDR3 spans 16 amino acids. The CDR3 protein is CASSSTDRAPYNEQFF. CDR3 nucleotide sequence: TGTGCCAGCAGCTCGACGGACAGGGCACCCTACAATGAGCAGTTCTTC.

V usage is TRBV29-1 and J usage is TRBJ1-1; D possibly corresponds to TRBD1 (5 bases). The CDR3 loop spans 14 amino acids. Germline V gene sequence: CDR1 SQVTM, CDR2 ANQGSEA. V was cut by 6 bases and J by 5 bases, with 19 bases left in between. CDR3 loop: CSVTGRGRGTEAFF. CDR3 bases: TGCAGCGTCACGGGGAGGGGCCGTGGGACTGAAGCTTTCTTT.

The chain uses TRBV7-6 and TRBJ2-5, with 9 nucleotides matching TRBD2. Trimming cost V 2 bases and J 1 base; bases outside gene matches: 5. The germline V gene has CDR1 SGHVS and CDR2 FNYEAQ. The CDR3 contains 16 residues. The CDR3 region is CASSLYERGAQETQYF. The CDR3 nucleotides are TGTGCCAGCAGCTTATACGAGCGGGGGGCCCAAGAGACCCAGTACTTC.

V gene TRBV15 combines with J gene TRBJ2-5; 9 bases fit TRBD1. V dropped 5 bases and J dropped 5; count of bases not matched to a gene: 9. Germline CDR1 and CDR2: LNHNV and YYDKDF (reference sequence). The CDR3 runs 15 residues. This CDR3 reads CATSPRGQGTETQYF. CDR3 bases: TGTGCCACCAGCCCCAGGGGACAGGGCACGGAGACCCAGTACTTC.

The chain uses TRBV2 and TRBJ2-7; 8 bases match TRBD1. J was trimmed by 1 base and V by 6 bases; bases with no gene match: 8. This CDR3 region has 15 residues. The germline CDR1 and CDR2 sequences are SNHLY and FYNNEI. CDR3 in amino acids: CASRGGTGVSYEQYF. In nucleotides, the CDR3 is TGTGCCAGCAGAGGAGGGACAGGCGTATCCTACGAGCAGTACTTC.

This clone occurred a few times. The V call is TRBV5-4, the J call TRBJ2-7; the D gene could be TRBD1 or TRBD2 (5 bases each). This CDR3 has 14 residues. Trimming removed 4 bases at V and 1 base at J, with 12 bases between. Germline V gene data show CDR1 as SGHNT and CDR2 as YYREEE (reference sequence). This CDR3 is CASSPGTDSYEQYF. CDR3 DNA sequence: TGTGCCAGCAGCCCAGGGACGGATTCCTACGAGCAGTACTTC.